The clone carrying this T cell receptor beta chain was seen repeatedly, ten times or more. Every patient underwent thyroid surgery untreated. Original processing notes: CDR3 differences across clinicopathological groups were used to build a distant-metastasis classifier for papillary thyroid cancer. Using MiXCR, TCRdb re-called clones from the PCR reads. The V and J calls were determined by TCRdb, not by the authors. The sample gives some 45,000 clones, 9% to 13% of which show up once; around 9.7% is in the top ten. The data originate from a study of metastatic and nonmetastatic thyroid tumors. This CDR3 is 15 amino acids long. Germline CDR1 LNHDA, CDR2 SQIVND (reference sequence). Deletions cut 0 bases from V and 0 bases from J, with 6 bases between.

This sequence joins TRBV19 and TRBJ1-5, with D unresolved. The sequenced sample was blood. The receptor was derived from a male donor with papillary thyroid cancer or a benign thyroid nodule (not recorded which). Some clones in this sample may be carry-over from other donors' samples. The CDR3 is CASSIDGYSNQPQHF. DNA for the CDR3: TGTGCCAGTAGTATAGATGGGTATAGCAATCAGCCCCAGCATTTT.